Sequencing of this T cell receptor (beta chain) was carried out in a study of T cells after yellow fever vaccination (dated by TCRdb to the late 2010s). Describing the broader study: Memory subsets (EM, EMRA, CM and Tscm) were sorted on a BD FACS Aria III using CD3, CD45RA, CCR7 and CD95 staining. Libraries from fractions with low cell numbers were prepared with the SMART-Seq v4 Ultra Low Input RNA kit. Bulk TCR alpha and beta repertoires were sequenced longitudinally to track T-cell clones before and after primary and booster YFV17D yellow fever vaccination. Two healthy male donors made up the cohort, one aged 18 to 30 years and the other aged 30 to 39 years. Blood was collected at multiple timepoints before and after primary and secondary immunization, and bulk PBMC replicates and cell subsets were isolated. Sorting of memory subsets took place on days 0, 15 and 45 and at 18 months after primary vaccination, as well as on days 0, 15 and 45 after the 30-year booster.

TCR cDNA was made using 5'RACE template switching, a step that added a universal primer site and unique molecular identifiers. Priming for cDNA synthesis came from both the TCR alpha and TCR beta constant segments. Library amplification used two PCR steps, and the second PCR step added sample barcodes and sequencing adapters. Libraries were sequenced on Illumina HiSeq 2500 (2x100 bp) or NovaSeq (2x150 bp). The original methods were these. MIGEC handled demultiplexing of reads and collapsing into UMI consensus sequences, while MiXCR performed V(D)J alignment. Vaccine-responding clonotypes were identified with edgeR using replicate PBMC samples, with FDR below 0.01 and a log2 fold change above 5 up to day 15 being required. Each bulk clonotype received a CD4 or CD8 identity based on whether the sequenced CD4 or CD8 repertoire contained that clonotype at higher abundance. To estimate how each clone was distributed across memory phenotypes, clonotype frequencies in memory subsets were weighted by the numbers of FACS-sorted cells. TCRdb itself trimmed the public reads at Q25 with fastp, ran MiXCR and retained productive beta chains. CDR3 protein duplicates are merged, each entry listing the most common genes and DNA. The authors' filters were not applied to this entry. The sample table lists around 16,000 distinct CDR3 sequences, over 3.5% of them with a count of one. The ten largest make up roughly 0.4% of the sample.

Overall study outcomes, separate from this receptor: Compared with the primary T-cell response, the secondary T-cell response was weaker but faster, peaking on day 5 rather than day 15. Only a couple of donors were included in the study, so the extent to which the findings can be generalized is limited. On day 0, almost all vaccine-responding clonotypes were below detection in the sorted memory subsets. A small share of clonotypes was detected in both CD4 and CD8 compartments, with the overlap likely arising from convergent recombination. Most clones expanded after primary vaccination were re-detected after the booster (around 96% of CD4 and roughly 87% of CD8), suggesting broad memory maintenance. Computational filtering was required because FACS-sorted repertoires could contain abundant contaminating clonotypes from the bulk population.

In the germline V gene, CDR1 corresponds to MDHEN and CDR2 to SYDVKM. Trimming at the junction amounts to 5 bases on V and 0 bases on J, and the germline ends lie 14 bases apart. The CDR3 holds 16 amino acids from the cysteine to the phenylalanine. Of the read, only the CDR3 DNA is kept; its 48 bases are in frame from base 1. As a fraction of the sample, this clonotype is medium-sized (0.01 to 0.1%). No qualities accompany the bases; no much larger clone lies one base away. Per the publication, the treatment or condition label means: live attenuated yellow fever vaccine strain. PBMCs were isolated from peripheral blood using a standard Ficoll-Paque protocol. RNA from sorted memory subsets was extracted with the RNeasy Micro Kit.

The sequences come from PBMCs, either bulk or a sorted T-cell subset (CD4+, CD8+, memory, or dextramer-sorted; not recorded which), collected 15 days after the yellow fever booster vaccination. The TCR was taken from a man under 40 who received the YFV17D yellow fever vaccine. The chain was built from TRBV28 and TRBJ2-1; the D segment could be TRBD1, given 5 matching bases. The CDR3 sequence is CASSPLGHISYNEQFF. The nucleotides read TGTGCCAGCAGTCCCCTAGGACATATCTCCTACAATGAGCAGTTCTTC.